The 25 T cell receptor beta chains below come from one sample, sequenced in a study of CXCR3-negative and CXCR3-positive naive CD8 T cells. The TRB libraries of cDNA were built by UMI-labeled 5' RACE. After re-calling the 5' RACE reads, TCRdb lists one entry per CDR3 protein, DNA absent. This sample contains approximately 37,000 distinct CDR3 sequences. Sequenced input: memory CD8+ T cells from blood. These receptors were collected from a human donor in good health. Some clones in this sample may be carry-over from other donors' samples.

The rearrangement uses TRBV25-1 and TRBJ2-7; TCRdb selects TRBD2, and the lack of DNA leaves this call unchecked. CDR3 length equals 14 residues. The germline CDR1 and CDR2 sequences are MGHDK and SYGVNS. CDR3 protein: CASTGWDSTYEQYF.

V is TRBV11-2 and J is TRBJ2-1. The CDR3 extends over 13 amino acids. The germline V gene has CDR1 SGHAT and CDR2 FQNNGV. The CDR3 here is CASSFRSSNEQFF.

Judged by frequency, this clonotype is medium-sized. The rearrangement uses TRBV29-1 and TRBJ2-7; TCRdb gives TRBD1 as the D gene, but with no DNA this cannot be confirmed. Germline values: CDR1 SQVTM, CDR2 ANQGSEA. The CDR3 sequence is 15 residues long. The chain's CDR3 is CSVEGGRSQSYEQYF.

V and J are TRBV3-1 and TRBJ2-7. This CDR3 comprises 14 residues. Germline CDR1 is LGHDT and CDR2 is YNNKEL (reference sequence). The CDR3 region is CASSQEGELYEQYF.

The chain has TRBV7-2 and TRBJ2-3; TCRdb returns TRBD2, unconfirmable since there is no DNA. This CDR3 is 17 amino acids long. Germline V gives CDR1 SGHTA, CDR2 FQGNSA. The CDR3 here is CASSLDPAGGLEDTQYF.

The genes are TRBV23-1 and TRBJ2-5. TRBV23-1 is labeled an ORF, and its function is uncertain. The CDR3 loop spans 16 amino acids. CDR3 region: CASSQSRQDLKETQYF.

The chain links TRBV4-3 to TRBJ1-5. Germline V lookup: CDR1 LGHNA, CDR2 YSLEER. CDR3 length: 15 amino acids. CDR3 amino acids: CASSHSQGGNQPQHF.

The gene calls are TRBV27 and TRBJ2-5; TCRdb names TRBD2, which stays unverified in the absence of DNA. The CDR3 has 15 amino acids. Germline loops: CDR1 MNHEY, CDR2 SMNVEV (reference sequence). CDR3 in amino acids: CATHLTSGGQETQYF.

The J gene is TRBJ2-1, the V gene TRBV7-3; TCRdb reports TRBD2, a call that lacks DNA to check it against. Germline CDR1 SGHTA, CDR2 FQGTGA. CDR3 size: 16 residues. The CDR3 sequence: CASSGLEESSYNEQFF.

This chain joins TRBV28 and TRBJ2-3; the TCRdb call, TRBD1, lacks DNA for checking. The germline CDR1 and CDR2 sequences are MDHEN and SYDVKM. The CDR3 has 15 amino acids. This chain's CDR3 is CASTPVRGGPDTQYF. The complete variable domain, with remaining parts taken from reference TRBV28 and TRBJ2-3, reads DVKVTQSSRYLVKRTGEKVFLECVQDMDHENMFWYRQDPGLGLRLIYFSYDVKMKEKGDIPEGYSVSREKKERFSLILESASTNQTSMYLCASTPVRGGPDTQYFGPGTRLTVL.

This chain joins TRBV20-1 and TRBJ2-1; TCRdb outputs TRBD1, but without DNA this stays unchecked. CDR1 and CDR2 (germline): DFQATT, SNEGSKA (reference sequence). CDR3 length equals 15 residues. The CDR3 sequence is CSARDRDRVYDEQFF.

V usage is TRBV7-9 and J usage is TRBJ1-1. CDR1 is SEHNR and CDR2 is FQNEAQ in the germline V gene (reference sequence). The CDR3 runs 17 residues. CDR3 sequence: CASSFAGETSWNTEAFF.

The chain recombines TRBV5-1 with TRBJ1-1. This CDR3 comprises 14 residues. Germline CDR1 is SGHRS and CDR2 is YFSETQ. CDR3 amino acids: CASSLSGTDTEAFF.

The V gene is TRBV29-1, the J gene TRBJ2-2; TCRdb reports TRBD1, a call that lacks DNA to check it against. Germline V gene data show CDR1 as SQVTM and CDR2 as ANQGSEA. CDR3 size: 14 residues. CDR3 protein: CSAGGQETTGELFF.

The gene calls are TRBV29-1 and TRBJ2-7. CDR1 and CDR2 (germline): SQVTM, ANQGSEA. The CDR3 has 13 amino acids. Here the CDR3 reads CSVVGEGTYEQYF.

CDR3 residues: CAISEPPTDTQYF. The chain uses TRBV10-3 and TRBJ2-3; TCRdb outputs TRBD2, but without DNA this stays unchecked. This CDR3 has 13 residues. Germline CDR1 reads ENHRY; CDR2 reads SYGVKD.

This chain links TRBV29-1 with TRBJ1-1; TCRdb calls TRBD1, which cannot be checked without DNA. The CDR3 has 14 residues. Germline CDR1 SQVTM, CDR2 ANQGSEA. This CDR3 reads CSVEGSLWGTEAFF.

V and J are TRBV29-1 and TRBJ2-7; the TRBD2 assignment by TCRdb is unverifiable without DNA. Germline loops: CDR1 SQVTM, CDR2 ANQGSEA. The CDR3 contains 13 residues. The CDR3 sequence is CSVEKALTYEQYF.

This chain links TRBV5-6 with TRBJ2-5; TCRdb returns TRBD1, unconfirmable since there is no DNA. CDR1 and CDR2 from the germline V gene are SGHDT and YYEEEE. CDR3 length equals 15 residues. The CDR3 reads CASSTQYRGQETQYF.

This sequence joins TRBV28 and TRBJ2-1; the TRBD2 assignment by TCRdb is unverifiable without DNA. This CDR3 spans 17 amino acids. Germline CDR1 and CDR2: MDHEN and SYDVKM. This CDR3 reads CASSLASGGPPLNEQFF. The full variable domain, rest sourced from reference TRBV28 and TRBJ2-1, is DVKVTQSSRYLVKRTGEKVFLECVQDMDHENMFWYRQDPGLGLRLIYFSYDVKMKEKGDIPEGYSVSREKKERFSLILESASTNQTSMYLCASSLASGGPPLNEQFFGPGTRLTVL.

The chain links TRBV7-6 to TRBJ1-2; TCRdb names TRBD1, which stays unverified in the absence of DNA. From germline, CDR1 is SGHVS and CDR2 FNYEAQ. This CDR3 has 14 amino acids. CDR3: CASSSEGGPLGYTF.

This chain joins TRBV10-3 and TRBJ2-7; the D call from TCRdb, TRBD2, cannot be confirmed without DNA. Germline V CDR1 and CDR2: ENHRY, SYGVKD. The CDR3 is made up of 15 amino acids. CDR3 sequence: CAISDEERTYYEQYF.

V and J are TRBV4-3 and TRBJ2-7; TCRdb names TRBD1, which stays unverified in the absence of DNA. CDR3 length: 14 amino acids. The germline V gene has CDR1 LGHNA and CDR2 YSLEER. This chain's CDR3 is CASSQDREGYEQYF.

The V gene is TRBV7-9, the J gene TRBJ2-2. This CDR3 spans 16 amino acids. Germline V gene sequence: CDR1 SEHNR, CDR2 FQNEAQ (reference sequence). CDR3: CASSLAPDANTGELFF.

This CDR3 reads CASSQDWDRGEQYF. The rearrangement uses TRBV4-3 and TRBJ2-7; the TCRdb D gene call, TRBD1, has no DNA to confirm it. Germline CDR1 and CDR2: LGHNA and YSLEER. The CDR3 is 14 residues long.